This record covers a single TCR beta chain. Its antigen is as yet unknown. These data come from a study of cytomegalovirus exposure and HLA in healthy donors. The overall study: The 120 validation repertoires, a later analysis reported, used the same platform as the 600 to 850 repertoires from the first cohort. Study-wide findings and caveats: TCR beta chains numbering under 200 were designated cytomegalovirus-associated. Clusters of TCRs from the first cohort tended to co-occur in the 120 validation repertoires (as a later analysis found). Most observed TCR sequences were rare, whereas some public TCRs were detected in many donors.

The CDR3 covers 17 residues. The germline V gene has CDR1 KGHSH and CDR2 LQKENI. Trimming at V came to 1 base and at J to 1 base, leaving 7 bases not matched to a gene. The protocol was immunoSEQ multiplex PCR, while the TCRdb copy is restricted to in-frame clones and leaves out a portion. The sample lists 180,000 or so clones, approximately 86% seen once, with 2% to 3% in the top ten. Source material: PBMCs. The TCR comes from a man aged 18 to 29 in good health and CMV-seropositive. The rearrangement links TRBV18 to TRBJ2-3; 8 nucleotides line up with TRBD2. Here the CDR3 reads CASSPQLAGGRTDTQYF. CDR3 nucleotides: TGTGCCAGCTCACCACAGCTCGCGGGGGGCCGCACAGATACGCAGTATTTT.